This T cell receptor beta chain was documented in a study of early T cells in non-severe SARS-CoV-2 infection. Across the whole study: Bulk RNA isolated from unsorted whole blood underwent sequencing; chains were not paired.

TCRdb fed the 5' RACE reads into MiXCR, producing one record per CDR3 protein. The table records 25,000 to 30,000 distinct CDR3 sequences, 5.7% of them present only once. This CDR3 region has 12 residues. The germline CDR1 and CDR2 sequences are SGHTA and FQGNSA. With 5 bases removed from V and 6 bases from J, the gap between germline ends came to 9 bases. This clonotype was observed many times. This chain uses TRBV7-2 with TRBJ2-3; D remains unclear. The clonotype was recovered from an adult who was a healthcare worker with PCR-confirmed SARS-CoV-2 infection or an uninfected control (not recorded which). The sample taken for sequencing was whole blood. CDR3 nucleotide sequence: TGTGCCAGCAGCGCCCTTCTCGATACGCAGTATTTT. Translation gives CASSALLDTQYF.